This record covers a single T cell receptor (beta chain). Its matching antigen is unknown. The germline CDR1 and CDR2 sequences are GTSNPN and SVGIG (reference sequence). There are 13 residues in the CDR3. Germline trimming cut 5 bases from V and 4 bases from J; bases unmatched to any gene: 4. 60 Vbeta and 13 Jbeta primers were used in PCR. Per the original data handling: An analysis performed later counted 60 million to 90 million unique TCR beta chains (around 11 million of them shared). TCRdb keeps only in-frame clones here, not all; method: immunoSEQ multiplex PCR. The DNA gave D and trimming, while V, J and clone size come from that table. This sample's clone table lists 220,000 or so clones. This record belongs to a study of cytomegalovirus exposure and HLA in healthy donors. Findings and limits, study-wide: Immune exposure information available was restricted to CMV serostatus.

This clonotype was sampled from a girl aged 2 to 9 in good health and CMV-seropositive. Sequenced input: PBMCs. The chain employs TRBV30 and TRBJ2-7; 11 nucleotides line up with TRBD2. The CDR3 bases are TGTGCCTGGGGGGGACTAGCGGATTACGAGCAGTACTTC. Translating it yields CAWGGLADYEQYF.